This TCR beta chain appears in the sequencing data of a study of blood T cell repertoires in COVID-19 (dated by TCRdb to the early 2020s). About the full investigation: Collaborator samples came from the United States, Italy and Spain and covered acute and convalescent phases of COVID-19. The prospective study material was composed of cDNA or gDNA derived from T cells, B-cell-depleted T cells, or PBMCs. Deeply sampled blood TCRbeta repertoires from subjects exposed to, actively infected with, or recovered from COVID-19 were included in the dataset. A freely available public database, intended as a resource for researchers studying the immune response to SARS-CoV-2, is where the repertoires were released. The samples were drawn from the first 160 participants of the ongoing ImmuneRACE study and from 1,200 or so subjects provided by 6 global collaborators. Sample metadata almost always included a de-identified subject ID, COVID-19 status, age in years and sex. Where available, HLA class I and class II types were taken from metadata supplied by the sample provider and were not determined by assay-based typing.

Broader findings and caveats from the paper: The amount of clinical and demographic metadata varied by source and participant and was provided uncurated.

The collaborating institutions used their own protocols to collect whole blood in K2EDTA tubes. For TCRbeta analysis, collaborators shipped samples as frozen whole blood, isolated PBMCs, or DNA extracted from either of those sample types. CDR1 and CDR2 were assigned from the germline V gene (reference sequence) as LNHDA and SQIVND. The CDR3 starts with the cysteine, ends with the phenylalanine, and has 15 residues. The kept DNA is CDR3 alone, 45 bases in frame from the first base. V is pared back by 5 bases and J by 1 base, with 12 bases lying between the germline termini. TCRbeta CDR3 regions were amplified from genomic DNA using the immunoSEQ Assay, a bias-controlled multiplex PCR. The original pipeline was this. Nucleated cell counts per sample were estimated from amplification of reference gene primers within the assay. Sequence reads were collapsed and filtered to measure the absolute abundance of every unique TCRbeta CDR3 rearrangement. Productive Simpson clonality was computed per sample as the square root of Simpson's diversity index over productive rearrangements. TCRdb provides this immuneACCESS table in a form limited to in-frame rearrangements. Some clones are lacking; in checked studies, under half of them reflect an unresolved V gene, and why the rest are absent is not known. Clonal size and the V and J genes are those of that table, whereas D and trimming came from the DNA. This sample gives more than 35,000 clones in total; about 90% of them show up just once. The top ten constitute 20% of the sample.

Remarks on this clone: The clone's antigen remains unknown. No much larger clonotype is one base removed from it; base qualities were not supplied.

This clonotype was sampled from a man aged 55 to 69 with acute or convalescent COVID-19. Sequencing input: peripheral blood. The V and J segments used are TRBV19 and TRBJ2-4; D gene: possibly TRBD1, on 6 matching bases. The nucleotides are TGTGCCAGTAGTCTTACAGGGCCGGCCAAAAACATTCAGTACTTC. Translated, it gives CASSLTGPAKNIQYF.